Below, 15 T cell receptor beta chains from the same sample are listed, as sequenced in a study of CD8 T cells in Susac syndrome. A quantity of about 0.45 to 1 ug RNA underwent reverse transcription using random hexamers. TCRdb itself ran the immunoSEQ multiplex PCR reads through MiXCR, one entry per CDR3 protein. The sample carries more than 130,000 distinct CDR3 sequences, 94% recorded once. Input material: CD8+ T cells from PBMCs. The receptors derive from a human donor in good health.

This clonotype came up once. This chain connects TRBV5-6 to TRBJ2-4; 8 nucleotides agree with TRBD2. With V trimmed by 2 bases and J by 4 bases, 5 bases remained unmatched. The CDR3 loop spans 15 amino acids. Germline lookup yields CDR1 SGHDT and CDR2 YYEEEE. This CDR3 is CASSFASGWKNIQYF. Written as DNA, the CDR3 is TGTGCCAGCAGCTTCGCTAGCGGGTGGAAAAACATTCAGTACTTC.

The chain uses TRBV5-1 and TRBJ2-7, with D unresolved. The CDR3 contains 12 residues. V lost 3 bases and J lost 7, with 11 bases in between. The germline CDR1 and CDR2 sequences are SGHRS and YFSETQ. The CDR3 spells CASSYPPEEQYF. CDR3 bases: TGCGCCAGCAGCTACCCCCCGGAGGAGCAGTACTTC.

The V gene is TRBV29-1, the J gene TRBJ2-7; D is unclear. Germline V gives CDR1 SQVTM, CDR2 ANQGSEA. V was clipped by 8 bases and J by 6 bases, with 14 bases between them. CDR3 size: 11 residues. The CDR3 is CSFLRFGEQYF. CDR3 sequence (DNA): TGCAGCTTTCTCCGGTTTGGCGAGCAGTACTTC.

The rearrangement links TRBV13 to TRBJ2-1; D unclear. The CDR3 is 15 residues long. Germline assignment: CDR1 PRHDT and CDR2 FYEKMQ (reference sequence). V lost 2 bases, J lost 0 bases, and 8 bases lay in between. The CDR3, as DNA: TGTGCCAGCAGCTTACGGGTAAGCTCCTACAATGAGCAGTTCTTC. This gives the protein CASSLRVSSYNEQFF.

Here the CDR3 DNA reads TGCAGTGCTAGAGTGGCGGGAGGGTACGAGCAGTACTTC. Translating it yields CSARVAGGYEQYF. J is TRBJ2-7 and V is TRBV20-1; 9 bases map to TRBD2. Germline V gene lookup returns CDR1 DFQATT and CDR2 SNEGSKA (reference sequence). CDR3 size: 13 residues. Trimming cost V 1 base and J 4 bases; bases outside gene matches: 2.

This clonotype was observed once. In DNA, the CDR3 is TGTGCCAGCAGCCCCCAGGGGGAGCAGTACTTC. It is translated as CASSPQGEQYF. This chain connects TRBV11-2 to TRBJ2-7; tentatively, D is TRBD1 (6 bases). The CDR3 loop spans 11 amino acids. Trimming stripped 5 bases from V and 7 bases from J, with 9 bases between. From germline, CDR1 is SGHAT and CDR2 FQNNGV.

This clonotype has only one observation. The chain carries TRBV4-2 and TRBJ2-1, with D possibly TRBD2 on 6 matching bases. CDR3 size: 15 residues. The ends were cut back, 1 base at V and 4 bases at J, with 11 bases in the middle. Germline V gene sequence: CDR1 LGHNA, CDR2 YNFKEQ. Here the CDR3 reads CASSQVAEIYNEQFF. The CDR3 DNA reads TGTGCCAGCAGCCAAGTAGCGGAAATATACAATGAGCAGTTCTTC.

The genes are TRBV29-1 and TRBJ1-2, with D possibly being TRBD1 (6 bases). The CDR3 totals 11 residues. CDR1 and CDR2 (germline): SQVTM, ANQGSEA. V was clipped by 4 bases and J by 4 bases, with 7 bases between them. The CDR3 nucleotides are TGCAGCGTTGGGGGGGCCTATGGCTACACCTTC. Its translation is CSVGGAYGYTF.

A single count supports this clonotype. The V and J genes are TRBV12-3 or TRBV12-4 and TRBJ2-7, with D tentatively TRBD2 (5 bases). Trimming cost V 1 base and J 5 bases, with 12 bases left between them. The CDR3 is made up of 14 amino acids. CDR3 DNA: TGTGCCAGCAGTTTAGGAGGGATCCTGGACGAGCAGTACTTC. It codes for CASSLGGILDEQYF.

The V and J genes are TRBV5-4 and TRBJ2-1; 11 positions match TRBD2. V lost 3 bases and J lost 5; bases outside the gene matches: 7. Looked up from germline, CDR1 is SGHNT and CDR2 is YYREEE (reference sequence). The CDR3 is made up of 16 amino acids. As DNA, the CDR3 is TGTGCCAGCAGCTCCTTAGCGGGAGGGTTGAACAATGAGCAGTTCTTC. It is translated as CASSSLAGGLNNEQFF.

J is TRBJ1-1 and V is TRBV20-1; D not certain. V lost 1 base and J 1 base, leaving 4 bases between the germline ends. The V gene's germline CDR1 is DFQATT and CDR2 SNEGSKA (reference sequence). This CDR3 is built from 12 residues. The CDR3 reads CSARAENTEAFF. DNA of the CDR3: TGCAGTGCTAGAGCAGAGAACACTGAAGCTTTCTTT.

The rearrangement uses TRBV19 and TRBJ1-2, with D possibly matching TRBD1 (5 bases). Looked up from germline, CDR1 is LNHDA and CDR2 is SQIVND (reference sequence). Trimming took off 6 bases at V and 6 bases at J, with 11 bases between the two ends. The CDR3 covers 12 residues. CDR3 coding DNA: TGTGCCAGTAGGCAGGGTTGGGATGGCTACACCTTC. Translation gives CASRQGWDGYTF.

The chain joins TRBV24-1 to TRBJ2-7, with TRBD1 matching 9 bases. V shed 6 bases, J shed 3 bases, and the junction held 5 bases outside the gene matches. The CDR3 loop spans 14 amino acids. CDR1 is KGHDR, CDR2 SFDVKD, per germline. CDR3 sequence (DNA): TGTGCCACCAGTCTGGGACAGGGCTACTACGAGCAGTACTTC. Translated, it gives CATSLGQGYYEQYF.

The chain joins TRBV5-1 to TRBJ2-7; D gene ambiguous. The V gene lost 2 bases and the J gene lost 5 bases, with 11 bases spanning the gap. The CDR3 is 13 amino acids. Looked up from germline, CDR1 is SGHRS and CDR2 is YFSETQ. The CDR3, as DNA: TGCGCCAGCAGCTTAATCCCGGTCGACGAGCAGTACTTC. It encodes CASSLIPVDEQYF.

V is TRBV14 and J is TRBJ2-3, with D perhaps TRBD1 or TRBD2 (5 bases each). The length of the CDR3 is 13 residues. The germline V and J ends were trimmed by 2 bases and 9 bases, with 12 bases remaining between them. The germline gives CDR1 SGHDN, CDR2 FVKESK. CDR3 residues: CASSQWGYETQYF. The CDR3, as DNA: TGTGCCAGCAGCCAATGGGGGTACGAAACGCAGTATTTT.